The rows below give T cell receptor beta chains drawn from one sample of a study of T-cell reconstitution after alpha-beta-depleted transplantation in children. TCRdb called the PCR reads again in MiXCR, with one record for every CDR3 protein. The table lists 670,000 or so distinct CDR3 sequences, about 12% of them singletons. The sequenced sample was PBMCs, obtained before TCRalphabeta/CD19-depleted stem cell transplant. These receptors were obtained from a girl aged 2-15 years with congenital amegakaryocytic thrombocytopenia, due to receive a stem cell transplant. The CDR3 runs from the conserved cysteine through the conserved F or W. Each record gives: V gene, J gene, CDR3 protein.

TRBV5-1	TRBJ2-7	CASSGGTSHYEQYF
TRBV10-3	TRBJ2-3	CAISVQAPSEDTQYF
TRBV20-1	TRBJ2-5	CSATPPSGRFEETQYF
TRBV24-1	TRBJ2-5	CATSDASRDSPGEDTQYF
TRBV2	TRBJ2-1	CASAGARPEIDNEQFF
TRBV10-3	TRBJ2-3	CAISDSSSTDTQYF
TRBV29-1	TRBJ2-4	CSVLLTRTAKNIQYF
TRBV6-1	TRBJ2-1	CASSEGAGLPNEQFF
TRBV20-1	TRBJ2-7	CSARDTGLTYEQYF
TRBV11-2	TRBJ1-6	CASSLRHNNSPLHF
TRBV20-1	TRBJ2-1	CSADRNREVGKDEQFF
TRBV18	TRBJ1-5	CASSHKDRGFHQPQHF
TRBV28	TRBJ2-3	CASRMTLTGGTDTQYF
TRBV12-3/TRBV12-4	TRBJ2-7	CASSLKSWQGFSSGYEQYF
TRBV15	TRBJ2-2	CATSREDGANTGELFF
TRBV7-8	TRBJ2-1	CASSLGTSRVDNEQFF
TRBV10-2	TRBJ2-2	CAISAGPETGELFF
TRBV5-1	TRBJ2-7	CASSLSGRDHEQYF
TRBV7-6	TRBJ1-2	CASSLGRHPHYGYTF
TRBV11-2	TRBJ2-7	CASSLGVVAGGLGGFYEQYF
TRBV12-3/TRBV12-4	TRBJ2-1	CASSPETQAGGPFSEQFF
TRBV2	TRBJ2-6	CASSVSKDSGANVLTF
TRBV20-1	TRBJ2-7	CSASSPGKGTYEQYF
TRBV20-1	TRBJ2-3	CSVAGLAGANTQYF
TRBV20-1	TRBJ2-7	CSARPLFGGGGDEQYF
TRBV15	TRBJ2-1	CATSRDWDNEQFF
TRBV12-3/TRBV12-4	TRBJ2-1	CASSRGLAGYNEQFF
TRBV12-3/TRBV12-4	TRBJ2-1	CASSFPRGDNEQFF
TRBV4-1	TRBJ2-1	CASSHPDWNEQFF
TRBV10-3	TRBJ2-6	CAAGPRTGRSDVLTF
TRBV7-9	TRBJ1-1	CASSGQGASNTEAFF
TRBV20-1	TRBJ2-1	CSARGRTPNEQFF
TRBV12-3/TRBV12-4	TRBJ1-2	CASSFSTAGGYGYTF
TRBV2	TRBJ2-7	CASDDPGQNSYEQYF
TRBV5-1	TRBJ2-1	CASSETSSGFREYEQFF
TRBV30	TRBJ1-4	CAWSVQRPPNEKLFF
TRBV19	TRBJ1-1	CASSMPASEAFF
TRBV20-1	TRBJ2-7	CSARQAYSSGLAYEQYF
TRBV20-1	TRBJ2-1	CCARQGLVVVYNEQFF
TRBV10-2	TRBJ2-1	CASSERTGVGNEQFF
TRBV29-1	TRBJ1-5	CSVEERRVSNRGGNQPQHF
TRBV7-3	TRBJ2-4	CASSSDQSENIQYF
TRBV12-3/TRBV12-4	TRBJ2-1	CASSLGGLTAYNEQFF
TRBV10-3	TRBJ1-1	CAISDLGEDTEAFF
TRBV20-1	TRBJ1-1	CSASGRGGTEAFF
TRBV6-1	TRBJ1-2	CASSQTWGGYTF
TRBV15	TRBJ2-7	CATSRDLAQGLHSYEQYF
TRBV5-1	TRBJ2-5	CASRNLGGMETQYF
TRBV15	TRBJ2-3	CATSRGETSGSSTDTQYF